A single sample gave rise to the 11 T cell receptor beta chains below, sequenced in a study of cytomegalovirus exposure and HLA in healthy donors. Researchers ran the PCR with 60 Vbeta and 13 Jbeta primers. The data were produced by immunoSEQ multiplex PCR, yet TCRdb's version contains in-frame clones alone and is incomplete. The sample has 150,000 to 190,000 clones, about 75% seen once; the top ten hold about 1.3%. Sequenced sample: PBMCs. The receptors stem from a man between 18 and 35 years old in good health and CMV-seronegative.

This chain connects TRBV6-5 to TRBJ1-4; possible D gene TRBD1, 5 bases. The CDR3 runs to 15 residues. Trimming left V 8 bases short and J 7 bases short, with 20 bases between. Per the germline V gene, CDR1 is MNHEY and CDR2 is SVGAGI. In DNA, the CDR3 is TGTGCCAGCCGTTCCGGAGGGGAAGGTGGTGAAAAACTGTTTTTT. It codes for CASRSGGEGGEKLFF.

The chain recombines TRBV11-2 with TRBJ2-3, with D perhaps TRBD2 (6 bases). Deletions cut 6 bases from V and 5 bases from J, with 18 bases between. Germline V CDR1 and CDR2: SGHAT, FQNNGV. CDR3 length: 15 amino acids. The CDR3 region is CASSGGRLEVDTQYF. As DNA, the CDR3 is TGTGCCAGCAGTGGAGGGCGCCTTGAGGTAGATACGCAGTATTTT.

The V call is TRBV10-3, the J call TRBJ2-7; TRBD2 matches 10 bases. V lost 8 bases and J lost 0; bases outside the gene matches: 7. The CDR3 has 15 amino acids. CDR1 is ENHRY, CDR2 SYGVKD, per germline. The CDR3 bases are TGTGCCATCCTAGTAGCGGGGGGCTCCTCCTACGAGCAGTACTTC. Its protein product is CAILVAGGSSYEQYF.

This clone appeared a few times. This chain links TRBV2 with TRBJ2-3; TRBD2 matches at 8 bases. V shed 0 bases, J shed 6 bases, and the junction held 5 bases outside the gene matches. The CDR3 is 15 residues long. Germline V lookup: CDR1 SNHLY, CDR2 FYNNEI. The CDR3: CASSEATREGDTQYF. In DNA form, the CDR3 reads TGTGCCAGCAGTGAAGCGACCCGGGAGGGCGATACGCAGTATTTT. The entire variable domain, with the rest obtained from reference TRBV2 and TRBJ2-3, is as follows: EPEVTQTPSHQVTQMGQEVILRCVPISNHLYFYWYRQILGQKVEFLVSFYNNEISEKSEIFDDQFSVERPDGSNFTLKIRSTKLEDSAMYFCASSEATREGDTQYFGPGTRLTVL.

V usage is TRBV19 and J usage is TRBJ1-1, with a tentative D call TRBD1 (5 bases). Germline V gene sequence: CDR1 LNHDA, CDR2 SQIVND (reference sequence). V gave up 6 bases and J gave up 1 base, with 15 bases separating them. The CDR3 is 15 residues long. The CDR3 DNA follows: TGTGCCAGTAGCAGAACCCGGGACTCGAACACTGAAGCTTTCTTT. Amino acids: CASSRTRDSNTEAFF.

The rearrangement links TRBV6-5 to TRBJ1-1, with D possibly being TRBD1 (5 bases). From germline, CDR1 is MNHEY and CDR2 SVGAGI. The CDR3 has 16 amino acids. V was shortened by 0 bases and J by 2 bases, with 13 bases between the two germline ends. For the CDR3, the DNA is TGTGCCAGCAGTTACTCGATGGGGGAGGGTAACACTGAAGCTTTCTTT. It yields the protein CASSYSMGEGNTEAFF.

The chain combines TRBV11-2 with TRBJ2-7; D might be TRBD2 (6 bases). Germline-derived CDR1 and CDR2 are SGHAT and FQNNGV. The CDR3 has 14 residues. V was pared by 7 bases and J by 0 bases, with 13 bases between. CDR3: CASTAGRGSYEQYF. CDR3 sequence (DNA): TGTGCCAGCACCGCCGGGAGAGGCTCCTACGAGCAGTACTTC. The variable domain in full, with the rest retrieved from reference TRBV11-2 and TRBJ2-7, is EAGVAQSPRYKIIEKRQSVAFWCNPISGHATLYWYQQILGQGPKLLIQFQNNGVVDDSQLPKDRFSAERLKGVDSTLKIQPAKLEDSAVYLCASTAGRGSYEQYFGPGTRLTVT.

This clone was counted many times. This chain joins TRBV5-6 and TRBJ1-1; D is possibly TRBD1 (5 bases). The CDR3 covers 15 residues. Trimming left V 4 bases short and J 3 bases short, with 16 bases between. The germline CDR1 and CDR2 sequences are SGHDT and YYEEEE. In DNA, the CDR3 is TGTGCCAGCAGCGAGAGACAGATTGGAGACACTGAAGCTTTCTTT. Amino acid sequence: CASSERQIGDTEAFF.

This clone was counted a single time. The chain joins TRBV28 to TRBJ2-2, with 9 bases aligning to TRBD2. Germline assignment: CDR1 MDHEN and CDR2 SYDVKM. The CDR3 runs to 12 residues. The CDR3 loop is CASGSWGGELFF. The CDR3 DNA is TGTGCTAGCGGGAGTTGGGGCGGGGAGCTGTTTTTT. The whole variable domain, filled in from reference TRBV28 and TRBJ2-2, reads DVKVTQSSRYLVKRTGEKVFLECVQDMDHENMFWYRQDPGLGLRLIYFSYDVKMKEKGDIPEGYSVSREKKERFSLILESASTNQTSMYLCASGSWGGELFFGEGSRLTVL.

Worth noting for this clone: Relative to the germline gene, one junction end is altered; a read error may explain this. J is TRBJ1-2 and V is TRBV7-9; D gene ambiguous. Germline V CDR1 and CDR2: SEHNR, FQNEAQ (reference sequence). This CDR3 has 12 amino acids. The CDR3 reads CSSSSRQDGYTF. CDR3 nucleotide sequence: TGTTCCAGCAGCTCCCGCCAGGATGGCTACACCTTC.

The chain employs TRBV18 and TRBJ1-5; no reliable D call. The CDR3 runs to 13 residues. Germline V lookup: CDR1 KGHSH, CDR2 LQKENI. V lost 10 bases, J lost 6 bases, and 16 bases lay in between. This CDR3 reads CATAAEFSQPQHF. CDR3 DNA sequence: TGTGCCACGGCAGCGGAATTCAGTCAGCCCCAGCATTTT. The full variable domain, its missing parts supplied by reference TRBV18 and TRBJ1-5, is NAGVMQNPRHLVRRRGQEARLRCSPMKGHSHVYWYRQLPEEGLKFMVYLQKENIIDESGMPKERFSAEFPKEGPSILRIQQVVRGDSAAYFCATAAEFSQPQHFGDGTRLSIL.